A selection of T cell receptor beta chains follows, all from one sample in a study of CD8+ T cells in alopecia areata. Measured with immunoSEQ multiplex PCR; TCRdb has only the in-frame clones, and not every one. This table has 150,000 to 200,000 clones, approximately 56% appearing once. The source material was CD4+ T cells sorted from blood, sampled at week 4, from a patient treated with tofacitinib. The origin of the receptors is a human donor with alopecia areata. Each CDR3 is given with its conserved first and last residue. The order of the fields is D gene, V gene, clone size, J gene, CDR3 protein, CDR3 DNA. The D gene is left open where the match is weak. Not every row has a clone size; where given, it reads once, few, many or a size class.

d_call: NA
v_call: TRBV5-1
clone_size: NA
j_call: TRBJ2-2
cdr3_aa: CASSLTVTGELFF
cdr3_nt: TGCGCCAGCAGCTTGACCGTTACCGGGGAGCTGTTTTTT

d_call: NA
v_call: TRBV7-3
clone_size: NA
j_call: TRBJ2-7
cdr3_aa: CASSLYSRAGLYEQYF
cdr3_nt: TGTGCCAGCAGCTTATACTCACGGGCAGGACTCTACGAGCAGTACTTC

d_call: TRBD1
v_call: TRBV30
clone_size: NA
j_call: TRBJ1-4
cdr3_aa: CACNRDRVEKLFF
cdr3_nt: TGTGCCTGTAACCGGGACAGGGTTGAAAAACTGTTTTTT

d_call: TRBD1
v_call: TRBV19
clone_size: few
j_call: TRBJ2-2
cdr3_aa: CASRVQGALPAGELFF
cdr3_nt: TGTGCCAGTAGGGTCCAGGGGGCACTCCCGGCCGGGGAGCTGTTTTTT

d_call: NA
v_call: TRBV5-1
clone_size: few
j_call: TRBJ2-7
cdr3_aa: CASSLEGRRSYEQYF
cdr3_nt: TGCGCCAGCAGCTTGGAAGGCCGCCGCTCCTACGAGCAGTACTTC

d_call: NA
v_call: TRBV5-1
clone_size: NA
j_call: TRBJ2-7
cdr3_aa: CASSLFQGNSYEQYF
cdr3_nt: TGCGCCAGCAGCTTGTTCCAGGGGAACTCCTACGAGCAGTACTTC

d_call: NA
v_call: TRBV27
clone_size: NA
j_call: TRBJ2-7
cdr3_aa: CASSLGWSRSSYEQYF
cdr3_nt: TGTGCCAGCAGTTTAGGTTGGTCCCGCTCGAGCTACGAGCAGTACTTC

d_call: NA
v_call: TRBV30
clone_size: NA
j_call: TRBJ2-1
cdr3_aa: CAWNSYNEQFF
cdr3_nt: TGTGCCTGGAACTCTTACAATGAGCAGTTCTTC

d_call: TRBD1
v_call: TRBV6-5
clone_size: NA
j_call: TRBJ2-7
cdr3_aa: CASTSGGIGAYEQYF
cdr3_nt: TGTGCCAGCACTTCAGGGGGAATAGGAGCCTACGAGCAGTACTTC

d_call: TRBD1
v_call: TRBV5-1
clone_size: NA
j_call: TRBJ2-7
cdr3_aa: CASSSGTGRYEQYF
cdr3_nt: TGCGCCAGCAGCTCCGGGACAGGGCGCTACGAGCAGTACTTC

d_call: NA
v_call: TRBV29-1
clone_size: NA
j_call: TRBJ2-1
cdr3_aa: CSVLVHRYNEQFF
cdr3_nt: TGCAGCGTTCTAGTCCACAGATACAATGAGCAGTTCTTC

d_call: NA
v_call: TRBV28
clone_size: few
j_call: TRBJ2-5
cdr3_aa: CASSDASGETQYF
cdr3_nt: TGTGCCAGCAGCGACGCTTCGGGAGAGACCCAGTACTTC

d_call: TRBD1
v_call: TRBV27
clone_size: once
j_call: TRBJ2-7
cdr3_aa: CASRGTGSRFDEQYF
cdr3_nt: TGTGCCAGCAGGGGGACAGGGTCTCGTTTCGACGAGCAGTACTTC

d_call: TRBD1
v_call: TRBV15
clone_size: once
j_call: TRBJ1-5
cdr3_aa: CATSRGQVQPQHF
cdr3_nt: TGTGCCACCAGCAGGGGACAGGTCCAGCCCCAGCATTTT

d_call: TRBD2
v_call: TRBV7-9
clone_size: NA
j_call: TRBJ2-3
cdr3_aa: CASSLGAGVLKDTQYF
cdr3_nt: TGTGCCAGCAGCTTAGGAGCGGGGGTGTTAAAAGATACGCAGTATTTT

d_call: NA
v_call: TRBV6-1
clone_size: few
j_call: TRBJ2-7
cdr3_aa: CASCNRARDEQYF
cdr3_nt: TGTGCCAGCTGCAACCGTGCCAGGGACGAGCAGTACTTC

d_call: TRBD1
v_call: TRBV27
clone_size: NA
j_call: TRBJ2-3
cdr3_aa: CASRRTGDTQYF
cdr3_nt: TGTGCCAGCAGAAGGACAGGGGACACGCAGTATTTT

d_call: NA
v_call: TRBV7-2
clone_size: NA
j_call: TRBJ2-3
cdr3_aa: CASSFTEGFGQYF
cdr3_nt: TGTGCCAGCAGCTTTACGGAGGGCTTCGGGCAGTATTTT

d_call: NA
v_call: TRBV5-1
clone_size: once
j_call: TRBJ2-1
cdr3_aa: CASSGPAVSSYEQFF
cdr3_nt: TGCGCCAGCAGTGGTCCGGCAGTATCGAGCTATGAGCAGTTCTTC

d_call: NA
v_call: TRBV7-6
clone_size: NA
j_call: TRBJ1-1
cdr3_aa: CASSLVMGNTEAFF
cdr3_nt: TGTGCCAGCAGCTTAGTGATGGGGAACACTGAAGCTTTCTTT

d_call: NA
v_call: TRBV5-1
clone_size: NA
j_call: TRBJ2-3
cdr3_aa: CASSLQGTDTQYF
cdr3_nt: TGCGCCAGCAGCTTACAGGGTACAGATACGCAGTATTTT

d_call: TRBD1
v_call: TRBV30
clone_size: NA
j_call: TRBJ2-7
cdr3_aa: CAWNQGAGEQYF
cdr3_nt: TGTGCCTGGAATCAGGGGGCGGGCGAGCAGTACTTC

d_call: NA
v_call: TRBV7-9
clone_size: NA
j_call: TRBJ2-5
cdr3_aa: CASSGRTAQETQYF
cdr3_nt: TGTGCCAGCAGCGGAAGGACTGCCCAAGAGACCCAGTACTTC

d_call: NA
v_call: TRBV5-1
clone_size: NA
j_call: TRBJ2-3
cdr3_aa: CASSLVGDRTDTQYF
cdr3_nt: TGCGCCAGCAGCTTGGTTGGGGACCGCACAGATACGCAGTATTTT